This TCR beta chain was sequenced in a study of T cells in Graves' hyperthyroidism and ophthalmopathy. Amplification yielded TCR beta CDR3 regions, with RNA transcripts as the source. HTBI primers were used for first-round RT-PCR of the TCR CDR3. TCRdb called the multiplex PCR reads again in MiXCR, with one record for every CDR3 protein. The repertoire holds hundreds of thousands of distinct CDR3 sequences, with approximately 14% as singletons. This receptor was taken from a woman aged 30 to 39 with Graves' hyperthyroidism. The sample consisted of blood.

CDR3 residues: CASSLGSGGRYYEQYF. DNA for the CDR3: TGTGCCAGCAGCCTCGGCTCCGGGGGCCGCTACTACGAGCAGTACTTC. J is TRBJ2-7 and V is TRBV3-1; D possibly uses TRBD1 or TRBD2 (6 bases each). This CDR3 comprises 16 residues. CDR1 is LGHDT and CDR2 is YNNKEL in the germline V gene (reference sequence). V lost 4 bases and J lost 3, with 19 bases in between.